This section outlines one T cell receptor beta chain sequence together with its context. Its matching antigen is unknown. The CDR3 covers 16 residues. V lost 0 bases and J lost 5; bases outside the gene matches: 8. Looked up from germline, CDR1 is LGHNA and CDR2 is YNFKEQ. Both 60 Vbeta primers and 13 Jbeta primers went into the PCR. Sequencing was performed with immunoSEQ multiplex PCR; in TCRdb, only in-frame clones are kept and a portion is missing. The sample has 90,000 to 150,000 clones, about 74% seen once; the top ten hold roughly 2.7%. The data were obtained in a study of cytomegalovirus exposure and HLA in healthy donors. Findings and limits, study-wide: A later analysis found TCR association rates differed by HLA locus, highest for DRB1 and lowest for HLA-C. While the bulk of TCR sequences proved rare, some public TCRs turned up in many donors.

The receptor's source is a female donor in good health and CMV-seronegative. The sequenced material came from PBMCs. The chain uses TRBV4-2 and TRBJ2-5, with 8 bases matching TRBD2. In nucleotides, the CDR3 is TGTGCCAGCAGCCAAGAGTGGGGACTAGGCGGTGAGACCCAGTACTTC. Translation: CASSQEWGLGGETQYF.